Each of the 30 T cell receptor beta chains below was sequenced from the same sample in a study of cytomegalovirus exposure and HLA in healthy donors. The PCR made use of 60 Vbeta and 13 Jbeta primers. Libraries were prepared by immunoSEQ multiplex PCR; TCRdb keeps only in-frame clonotypes and omits some of them. This table holds 100,000 or so clones, about 73% found once. Sequencing was performed on PBMCs. The receptors here all came from a woman aged 40 to 49 in good health and CMV-seropositive.

The chain recombines TRBV4-3 with TRBJ2-1, with 8 bases fitting TRBD2. Looked up from germline, CDR1 is LGHNA and CDR2 is YSLEER. The CDR3 runs to 17 residues. V shed 0 bases and J 3 bases; nucleotides not matched to a gene: 7. CDR3 in amino acids: CASSQDRPSGLYNEQFF. Here the CDR3 DNA reads TGCGCCAGCAGCCAAGATCGTCCTAGCGGGCTCTACAATGAGCAGTTCTTC.

V gene TRBV11-2 combines with J gene TRBJ1-2, with D possibly TRBD1 on 6 matching bases. The germline V gene has CDR1 SGHAT and CDR2 FQNNGV. CDR3 size: 14 residues. The ends were cut back, 4 bases at V and 8 bases at J, with 17 bases in the middle. The CDR3 region has the DNA TGTGCCAGCAGCTCCAGTCGGGGGGCGTGGGGCTACACCTTC. It specifies CASSSSRGAWGYTF.

This rearrangement joins TRBV28 to TRBJ1-1; D possibly corresponds to TRBD1 (6 bases). Trimming left V 5 bases short and J 4 bases short, with 17 bases between. The CDR3 has 15 residues. In germline, CDR1 is MDHEN, CDR2 SYDVKM. In DNA, the CDR3 is TGTGCCAGCAGTACCCCCGAGGGGGAGGGCACTGAAGCTTTCTTT. It encodes CASSTPEGEGTEAFF.

The rearrangement joins TRBV29-1 to TRBJ1-3, with TRBD1 matching 8 bases. Unmatched junction bases numbered 9, after V lost 7 bases and J lost 4 bases. Per the germline V gene, CDR1 is SQVTM and CDR2 is ANQGSEA. CDR3 length equals 14 residues. CDR3 coding DNA: TGCAGCGCCGGACAGGGTTCGGGCGGAAACACCATATATTTT. This encodes CSAGQGSGGNTIYF.

The rearrangement links TRBV5-8 to TRBJ2-1, with 11 bases identical to TRBD2. From germline, CDR1 is SGHTS and CDR2 YDEGEE. This CDR3 is 16 amino acids long. V lost 1 base, J lost 7 bases, and 7 bases stayed unmatched. The CDR3 bases are TGTGCCAGCAGCTTGTCCACTAGCGGGGGTATAAATGAGCAGTTCTTC. It translates to CASSLSTSGGINEQFF. The entire variable domain, with the rest obtained from reference TRBV5-8 and TRBJ2-1, is as follows: EAGVTQSPTHLIKTRGQQATLRCSPISGHTSVYWYQQALGLGLQFLLWYDEGEERNRGNFPPRFSGRQFPNYSSELNVNALELEDSALYLCASSLSTSGGINEQFFGPGTRLTVL.

This clone was observed a few times. The genes are TRBV21-1 and TRBJ2-7; TRBD2 was called by the table and not checked on the DNA. TRBV21-1 is given as a pseudogene. The CDR3 runs 18 residues. The CDR3, as DNA: TGTGCCAGCAGCAGACCGGGACTAGCGGAGCCTCCAGTTTACGAGCAGTACTTC. Protein product: CASSRPGLAEPPVYEQYF.

The J gene is TRBJ2-1, the V gene TRBV6-5, with D tentatively TRBD1 (5 bases). The CDR3 consists of 15 residues. Trimming removed 5 bases from V and 4 bases from J, with 15 bases in between. From germline, CDR1 is MNHEY and CDR2 SVGAGI. CDR3 coding DNA: TGTGCCAGCAGTGACTTAGACAGCCAGTACAATGAGCAGTTCTTC. It translates to CASSDLDSQYNEQFF.

The rearrangement uses TRBV20-1 and TRBJ1-1; D remains ambiguous. This CDR3 spans 11 amino acids. Per germline, CDR1 DFQATT and CDR2 SNEGSKA (reference sequence). V lost 1 base and J lost 6, with 6 bases in between. CDR3 bases: TGCAGTGCTAGAGGAGGAGCTGAAGCTTTCTTT. Amino acid sequence: CSARGGAEAFF.

This chain uses TRBV9 with TRBJ2-5; TRBD1 matches 12 bases. The CDR3 contains 15 residues. With 3 bases clipped from V and 11 bases from J, the junction kept 11 bases outside the gene matches. The germline CDR1 and CDR2 sequences are SGDLS and YYNGEE. CDR3 in amino acids: CASSATQGQGAEQYF. Here the CDR3 DNA reads TGTGCCAGCAGCGCAACACAGGGACAGGGGGCAGAGCAGTACTTC.

This clone has only one observation. Here the CDR3 reads CASSSALGVPTEAFF. CDR3 nucleotide sequence: TGTGCCAGTAGTAGCGCCCTAGGGGTCCCCACTGAAGCTTTCTTT. The gene calls are TRBV19 and TRBJ1-1, with D perhaps matching TRBD1 (5 bases). Trimming removed 4 bases at V and 4 bases at J, with 16 bases between. Per germline, CDR1 LNHDA and CDR2 SQIVND (reference sequence). The CDR3 consists of 15 residues.

In its sample, this clone was seen a few times. V gene TRBV7-9 combines with J gene TRBJ2-1, with D possibly being TRBD2 (5 bases). Germline assignment: CDR1 SEHNR and CDR2 FQNEAQ (reference sequence). The ends were cut back, 6 bases at V and 7 bases at J, with 25 bases in the middle. This CDR3 has 17 residues. The CDR3 DNA sequence: TGTGCCAGCAGTCAATCCCTTGGTCTAGCCTGGAGGAATGAGCAGTTCTTC. Protein sequence: CASSQSLGLAWRNEQFF.

The chain employs TRBV7-8 and TRBJ2-7; a possible D gene is TRBD1 (5 bases). Per germline, CDR1 SGHVS and CDR2 FQNEAQ. This CDR3 is built from 14 residues. V lost 5 bases and J 11 bases, leaving 22 bases between the germline ends. The CDR3 DNA reads TGTGCCAGCAGCGAGTCGACAGTCGCTATAAGGGAGTACTTC. This translates into CASSESTVAIREYF. Full variable domain (remainder filled in from reference TRBV7-8 and TRBJ2-7): GAGVSQSPRYKVAKRGQDVALRCDPISGHVSLFWYQQALGQGPEFLTYFQNEAQLDKSGLPSDRFFAERPEGSVSTLKIQRTQQEDSAVYLCASSESTVAIREYFGPGTRLTVT.

This chain joins TRBV2 and TRBJ1-1; D may be TRBD1 (5 bases). CDR1 SNHLY and CDR2 FYNNEI come from the germline V gene. The germline V and J ends were trimmed by 6 bases and 3 bases, with 14 bases remaining between them. The length of the CDR3 is 14 residues. The CDR3 is CASRGPGVDTEAFF. The CDR3 coding sequence is TGTGCCAGCAGGGGGCCGGGGGTGGACACTGAAGCTTTCTTT. The whole variable domain, remainder taken from reference TRBV2 and TRBJ1-1, is EPEVTQTPSHQVTQMGQEVILRCVPISNHLYFYWYRQILGQKVEFLVSFYNNEISEKSEIFDDQFSVERPDGSNFTLKIRSTKLEDSAMYFCASRGPGVDTEAFFGQGTRLTVV.

Turning to this clone: One junction end does not reproduce the germline sequence, and a read error may be involved. The chain combines TRBV7-7 with TRBJ1-1; 8 nucleotides line up with TRBD1. CDR1 and CDR2 (germline): SSHAT, FNYEAQ (reference sequence). This CDR3 has 15 amino acids. The CDR3 sequence: CASSSSGTGNTEAFF. The CDR3 region has the DNA TGTGCTAGCAGCTCGTCCGGGACAGGGAACACTGAAGCTTTCTTT.

V and J are TRBV10-3 and TRBJ1-1; maybe TRBD1 (6 bases). The CDR3 runs to 15 residues. Deletions cut 1 base from V and 0 bases from J, with 9 bases between. In germline, CDR1 is ENHRY, CDR2 SYGVKD. The CDR3 protein is CAISELGDMNTEAFF. The CDR3 nucleotides are TGTGCCATCAGTGAGTTGGGGGACATGAACACTGAAGCTTTCTTT.

The V call is TRBV19, the J call TRBJ2-6, with D perhaps TRBD2 (5 bases). The V gene's germline CDR1 is LNHDA and CDR2 SQIVND (reference sequence). The CDR3 is 14 amino acids. Trimming removed 6 bases at V and 1 base at J, with 7 bases between. This CDR3 reads CASREESGANVLTF. For the CDR3, the DNA is TGTGCCAGTAGGGAGGAATCTGGGGCCAACGTCCTGACTTTC.

The chain carries TRBV27 and TRBJ2-6; 11 positions match TRBD1. The CDR3 is 18 residues long. V lost 5 bases to trimming and J lost 1 base; unmatched junction nucleotides: 7. Per the germline V gene, CDR1 is MNHEY and CDR2 is SMNVEV (reference sequence). DNA for the CDR3: TGTGCCAGCAGTAGATGGACAGGGGGCAGGTCTGGGGCCAACGTCCTGACTTTC. As protein: CASSRWTGGRSGANVLTF. The complete variable domain, with remaining parts taken from reference TRBV27 and TRBJ2-6, reads EAQVTQNPRYLITVTGKKLTVTCSQNMNHEYMSWYRQDPGLGLRQIYYSMNVEVTDKGDVPEGYKVSRKEKRNFPLILESPSPNQTSLYFCASSRWTGGRSGANVLTFGAGSRLTVL.

The genes are TRBV5-5 and TRBJ2-5, with 7 bases that match TRBD2. The CDR3 consists of 17 residues. Germline V gene data show CDR1 as SGHKS and CDR2 as YYEKEE (reference sequence). The V gene end was trimmed by 1 base and the J gene end by 5 bases; junction bases not matched to a gene: 14. This CDR3 reads CASSLLAVAGVGETQYF. The CDR3 DNA follows: TGTGCCAGCAGCTTGTTGGCCGTGGCGGGAGTAGGGGAGACCCAGTACTTC.

The J gene is TRBJ2-7, the V gene TRBV28; 8 bases agree with TRBD2. Trimming removed 6 bases from V and 7 bases from J; junction bases left unmatched: 8. Germline assignment: CDR1 MDHEN and CDR2 SYDVKM. The CDR3 extends over 13 amino acids. The CDR3 DNA reads as TGTGCCAGCAGGGACATACGGGAGGGGGAGCAGTACTTC. Its translation is CASRDIREGEQYF.

The V gene is TRBV7-9, the J gene TRBJ1-5; TRBD1 aligns across 9 bases. V lost 5 bases and J lost 4; bases outside the gene matches: 3. Germline CDR1 reads SEHNR; CDR2 reads FQNEAQ (reference sequence). The CDR3 has 14 amino acids. CDR3 protein: CASSNGQGNQPQHF. The CDR3 DNA reads as TGTGCCAGCAGCAACGGACAGGGGAATCAGCCCCAGCATTTT. Together with reference TRBV7-9 and TRBJ1-5, the CDR3 gives the full variable domain: DTGVSQNPRHKITKRGQNVTFRCDPISEHNRLYWYRQTLGQGPEFLTYFQNEAQLEKSRLLSDRFSAERPKGSFSTLEIQRTEQGDSAMYLCASSNGQGNQPQHFGDGTRLSIL.

This sequence joins TRBV6-6 and TRBJ1-2; tentative D call: TRBD1 (5 bases). There are 14 residues in the CDR3. V gave up 6 bases and J gave up 4 bases, with 15 bases separating them. Germline loops: CDR1 MNHNY, CDR2 SVGAGI (reference sequence). CDR3 bases: TGTGCCAGCAGGCCGCGTGGTGGGGCCTATGGCTACACCTTC. Residues: CASRPRGGAYGYTF.

This chain uses TRBV28 with TRBJ1-5; D gene uncertain. V lost 3 bases, J lost 4 bases, and 10 bases lay in between. Germline V lookup: CDR1 MDHEN, CDR2 SYDVKM. This CDR3 has 14 amino acids. In nucleotides, the CDR3 is TGTGCCAGCAGTTTCGGTTCCGGGAATCAGCCCCAGCATTTT. This encodes CASSFGSGNQPQHF.

This clone was detected only once. The V and J genes are TRBV25-1 and TRBJ2-1, with 7 bases lining up with TRBD2. This CDR3 comprises 18 residues. Germline CDR1 is MGHDK and CDR2 is SYGVNS. The trim removed 4 bases at V and 1 base at J, leaving 13 bases unmatched. CDR3 amino acids: CASSGGLSSFPSYNEQFF. The CDR3 DNA reads as TGTGCCAGCAGTGGGGGACTATCCTCCTTCCCTTCCTACAATGAGCAGTTCTTC.

The chain has TRBV5-1 and TRBJ2-1; TRBD2 matches at 13 bases. Trimming removed 4 bases from V and 8 bases from J; junction bases left unmatched: 18. Germline-derived CDR1 and CDR2 are SGHRS and YFSETQ. The CDR3 has 19 amino acids. This CDR3 reads CASSRGDGGTSGMWDEQFF. The DNA of the CDR3 is TGCGCCAGCAGCCGTGGGGACGGCGGGACTAGCGGGATGTGGGATGAGCAGTTCTTC.

The genes are TRBV11-2 and TRBJ2-5, with D tentatively TRBD1 (5 bases). CDR3 length equals 14 residues. Germline values: CDR1 SGHAT, CDR2 FQNNGV. The V and J ends lost 2 bases and 1 base respectively, with 8 bases between them. DNA of the CDR3: TGTGCCAGCAGCTTACAGGGCCCCCAAGAGACCCAGTACTTC. This codes for CASSLQGPQETQYF.

This clone was seen only a few times. This chain joins TRBV6-5 and TRBJ1-5; TRBD1 aligns across 8 bases. With 5 bases clipped from V and 6 bases from J, the junction kept 6 bases outside the gene matches. The germline V gene has CDR1 MNHEY and CDR2 SVGAGI. The CDR3 totals 14 residues. The CDR3 sequence is CASSPGTGRQPQHF. The CDR3 DNA reads as TGTGCCAGCAGTCCCGGGACAGGTCGTCAGCCCCAGCATTTT.

This clone was picked up many times. The chain is built from TRBV6-6 and TRBJ2-2; 8 positions match TRBD2. Germline V gene lookup returns CDR1 MNHNY and CDR2 SVGAGI (reference sequence). With 7 bases clipped from V and 6 bases from J, the junction kept 10 bases outside the gene matches. This CDR3 region has 15 residues. CDR3 protein: CASIPSGSTAGELFF. The CDR3 DNA is TGTGCCAGCATCCCCAGCGGGAGTACGGCCGGGGAGCTGTTTTTT.

V is TRBV6-6 and J is TRBJ1-6, with 10 bases fitting TRBD1. Germline-derived CDR1 and CDR2 are MNHNY and SVGAGI (reference sequence). The CDR3 has 14 amino acids. J lost 6 bases, V lost 6 bases, and 2 bases had no gene match. CDR3 amino acids: CASRDRGSNSPLHF. The CDR3 DNA reads as TGTGCCAGCAGGGACAGGGGGAGTAATTCACCCCTCCACTTT.

The CDR3 region has the DNA TGTGCCAGCAAGGATAGCGGGTTCACAGATACGCAGTATTTT. Its protein product is CASKDSGFTDTQYF. The chain has TRBV6-6 and TRBJ2-3; 7 bases match TRBD2. The CDR3 sequence is 14 residues long. With 7 bases clipped from V and 2 bases from J, the junction kept 6 bases outside the gene matches. The V gene's germline CDR1 is MNHNY and CDR2 SVGAGI (reference sequence).

This chain connects TRBV11-2 to TRBJ2-1; the match to TRBD2 covers 8 bases. This CDR3 contains 15 residues. Germline V gene sequence: CDR1 SGHAT, CDR2 FQNNGV. J gave up 6 bases and V 8 bases, and 12 bases lay outside the gene matches. In DNA form, the CDR3 reads TGTGCCAGCCGCCCCTGGGCTAGCGGGTCCAATGAGCAGTTCTTC. It yields the protein CASRPWASGSNEQFF.